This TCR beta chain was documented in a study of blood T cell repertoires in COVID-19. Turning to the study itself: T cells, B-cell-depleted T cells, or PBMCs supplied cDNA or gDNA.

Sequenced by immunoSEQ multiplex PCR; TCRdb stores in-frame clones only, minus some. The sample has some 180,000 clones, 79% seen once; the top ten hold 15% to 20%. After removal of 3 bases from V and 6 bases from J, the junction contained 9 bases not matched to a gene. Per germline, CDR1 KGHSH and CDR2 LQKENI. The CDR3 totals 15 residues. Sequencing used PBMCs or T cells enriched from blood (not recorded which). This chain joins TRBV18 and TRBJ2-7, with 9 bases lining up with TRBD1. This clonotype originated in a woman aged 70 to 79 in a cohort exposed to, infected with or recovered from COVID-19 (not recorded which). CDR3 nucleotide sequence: TGTGCCAGCTCACCCCCGTGGGACAGGGAACGCGAGCAGTACTTC. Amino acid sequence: CASSPPWDREREQYF.